These 28 T cell receptor beta chains were all obtained from the same sample, sequenced in a study of cytomegalovirus exposure and HLA in healthy donors. With 60 Vbeta and 13 Jbeta primers, the PCR was carried out. Using immunoSEQ multiplex PCR, the repertoire was profiled, and TCRdb retains in-frame clones only, with some absent. Here the sample spans some 98,000 clones, under 80% being singletons. The sequencing sample was made of PBMCs. The receptors here all came from a man in his forties or fifties in good health and CMV-seronegative.

This chain links TRBV5-1 with TRBJ2-2, with 9 bases aligning to TRBD2. V dropped 4 bases and J dropped 2; count of bases not matched to a gene: 6. Germline values: CDR1 SGHRS, CDR2 YFSETQ. CDR3 length equals 16 residues. This CDR3 reads CASSLTSGINTGELFF. The CDR3 coding sequence is TGCGCCAGCAGCCTGACTAGCGGAATCAACACCGGGGAGCTGTTTTTT.

This clone was detected only a few times. The V call is TRBV11-3, the J call TRBJ2-7, with 7 nucleotides matching TRBD2. The CDR3 covers 13 residues. Germline V CDR1 and CDR2: SGHNT, YENEEA. Trimming removed 2 bases from V and 6 bases from J; junction bases left unmatched: 4. The CDR3 sequence is CASSLITGGEQYF. DNA for the CDR3: TGTGCCAGCAGCTTAATTACGGGAGGCGAGCAGTACTTC.

The chain recombines TRBV29-1 with TRBJ2-7; 7 nucleotides match TRBD1. Trimming took 6 bases from V and 2 from J; bases not matched to a gene: 7. The CDR3 sequence is 13 residues long. Germline CDR1 is SQVTM and CDR2 is ANQGSEA. CDR3: CSVGGAIAYEQYF. The DNA for the CDR3 is TGCAGCGTAGGGGGCGCGATAGCCTACGAGCAGTACTTC.

As concerns this clone: A read error may account for a junction end that differs from germline. This chain connects TRBV7-9 to TRBJ1-2; TRBD1 might be the D (5 bases). There are 15 residues in the CDR3. CDR1 and CDR2 from the germline V gene are SEHNR and FQNEAQ (reference sequence). CDR3 residues: CSSSPILTENYGYTF. For the CDR3, the DNA is TGTTCCAGCAGCCCAATCCTGACAGAAAACTATGGCTACACCTTC. Based on the CDR3 plus reference TRBV7-9 and TRBJ1-2, the full variable domain is DTGVSQNPRHKITKRGQNVTFRCDPISEHNRLYWYRQTLGQGPEFLTYFQNEAQLEKSRLLSDRFSAERPKGSFSTLEIQRTEQGDSAMYLCSSSPILTENYGYTFGSGTRLTVV.

Here the CDR3 DNA reads TGTGCCAGCTCACCCCAGGGGACTAATTATCAGCCCCAGCATTTT. This translates into CASSPQGTNYQPQHF. The genes are TRBV18 and TRBJ1-5, with TRBD1 as a possible D gene (6 bases). This CDR3 comprises 15 residues. Germline V gives CDR1 KGHSH, CDR2 LQKENI. The germline V and J ends were trimmed by 3 bases and 5 bases, with 14 bases remaining between them.

This chain links TRBV19 with TRBJ2-7, with 7 bases matching TRBD1. The junction had 11 bases not matched to a gene; V was cut back by 5 bases and J by 7 bases. The CDR3 is 14 residues long. Germline assignment: CDR1 LNHDA and CDR2 SQIVND (reference sequence). The DNA for the CDR3 is TGTGCCAGTAGTCCATGGACAGGACGGGAAGAGCAGTACTTC. Translation: CASSPWTGREEQYF.

This clone was seen more than once but under ten times. V and J are TRBV9 and TRBJ1-3; 7 nucleotides agree with TRBD1. The J segment lost 4 bases and the V segment lost 3 bases, leaving 10 bases of the junction unmatched. Germline lookup yields CDR1 SGDLS and CDR2 YYNGEE. The CDR3 runs to 16 residues. The CDR3 reads CASSGPRGVGGNTIYF. The CDR3 nucleotides are TGTGCCAGCAGCGGACCCAGGGGGGTAGGAGGAAACACCATATATTTT.

This clone was counted a few times. The chain has TRBV6-4 and TRBJ1-5, with a weak D call TRBD1 (5 bases). V gave up 2 bases and J gave up 4 bases, with 9 bases separating them. The CDR3 runs 14 residues. Germline assignment: CDR1 MRHNA and CDR2 SNTAGT. This chain's CDR3 is CASSDGGDNQPQHF. The CDR3 DNA is TGTGCCAGCAGTGACGGAGGGGATAATCAGCCCCAGCATTTT.

The chain recombines TRBV9 with TRBJ2-1; 10 bases map to TRBD2. The CDR3 extends over 18 amino acids. V lost 1 base, J lost 3 bases, and 10 bases stayed unmatched. Germline CDR1 and CDR2: SGDLS and YYNGEE. The CDR3 sequence: CASSVRDSGGSLYNEQFF. In DNA, the CDR3 is TGTGCCAGCAGCGTAAGGGATAGCGGGGGGAGTCTCTACAATGAGCAGTTCTTC.

The V call is TRBV29-1, the J call TRBJ2-3, with 7 bases that match TRBD2. V gave up 5 bases and J gave up 1 base; unmatched junction bases: 9. The CDR3 loop spans 15 amino acids. Germline V lookup: CDR1 SQVTM, CDR2 ANQGSEA. The CDR3 reads CSVKWGGRGTDTQYF. The CDR3 region has the DNA TGCAGCGTTAAGTGGGGCGGGAGAGGCACAGATACGCAGTATTTT.

The chain is built from TRBV5-4 and TRBJ2-1; tentatively, D is TRBD1 (5 bases). The CDR3 is made up of 15 amino acids. The germline V and J ends were trimmed by 1 base and 4 bases, with 12 bases remaining between them. The germline CDR1 and CDR2 sequences are SGHNT and YYREEE (reference sequence). The CDR3 sequence: CASSLRQGSYNEQFF. The DNA for the CDR3 is TGTGCCAGCAGCTTGAGGCAGGGTTCTTACAATGAGCAGTTCTTC.

This chain joins TRBV5-4 and TRBJ1-3; unclear D gene. Germline V gene sequence: CDR1 SGHNT, CDR2 YYREEE (reference sequence). The length of the CDR3 is 16 residues. Trimming pared 0 bases from V and 0 bases from J, leaving 10 bases between. The CDR3 region is CASSLGLGNSGNTIYF. CDR3 nucleotides: TGTGCCAGCAGCTTGGGTCTCGGTAACTCTGGAAACACCATATATTTT.

This chain uses TRBV15 with TRBJ2-1; 11 positions agree with TRBD2. CDR1 LNHNV and CDR2 YYDKDF come from the germline V gene (reference sequence). CDR3 length: 17 residues. V was clipped by 0 bases and J by 1 base; unmatched bases: 2. CDR3 sequence reads: CATSREASGRSYNEQFF. The CDR3 coding sequence is TGTGCCACCAGCAGAGAAGCTAGCGGGAGGTCCTACAATGAGCAGTTCTTC.

The chain couples TRBV27 to TRBJ2-1; D uncertain. V lost 5 bases and J 7 bases, leaving 12 bases between the germline ends. The CDR3 covers 13 residues. In germline, CDR1 is MNHEY, CDR2 SMNVEV (reference sequence). The CDR3, as DNA: TGTGCCAGCAGTCCTGGGCGACGGAATGAGCAGTTCTTC. Translated: CASSPGRRNEQFF.

This clone is a singleton in its sample. A read error may produce the germline difference seen at one junction end. This rearrangement joins TRBV7-9 to TRBJ1-2; 7 bases are shared with TRBD1. The CDR3 loop spans 13 amino acids. CDR1 is SEHNR, CDR2 FQNEAQ, per germline (reference sequence). CDR3 loop: CSSSLAWTGACTF. CDR3 coding DNA: TGTTCCAGCAGCTTAGCCTGGACAGGCGCATGCACCTTC.

The chain has TRBV2 and TRBJ1-2, with D uncertain. From germline, CDR1 is SNHLY and CDR2 FYNNEI. V lost 2 bases, J lost 6 bases, and 16 bases lay in between. This CDR3 has 15 amino acids. The CDR3 is CASSEIPVASDGYTF. CDR3 DNA: TGTGCCAGCAGTGAAATCCCGGTTGCCTCGGATGGCTACACCTTC.

This chain links TRBV28 with TRBJ1-3; TRBD1 matches 8 bases. Trimming took 2 bases from V and 8 from J; bases not matched to a gene: 5. Germline V gene lookup returns CDR1 MDHEN and CDR2 SYDVKM. The length of the CDR3 is 14 residues. The CDR3 DNA sequence: TGTGCCAGCAGTTTAACCGACAGGGGTGACACCATATATTTT. It codes for CASSLTDRGDTIYF.

This chain links TRBV7-2 with TRBJ2-1, with 9 nucleotides matching TRBD2. There are 16 residues in the CDR3. Germline CDR1 is SGHTA and CDR2 is FQGNSA. The V and J ends lost 6 bases and 0 bases, in that order; junction bases with no gene match: 6. CDR3 amino acids: CASSSASGASYNEQFF. The CDR3 nucleotides are TGTGCCAGCAGTTCCGCTAGCGGGGCCTCCTACAATGAGCAGTTCTTC.

The chain employs TRBV19 and TRBJ2-7; D is possibly TRBD1 (5 bases). Trimming removed 7 bases from V and 4 bases from J, with 8 bases in between. The CDR3 spans 11 residues. Germline CDR1 reads LNHDA; CDR2 reads SQIVND (reference sequence). The CDR3 sequence: CASTQGYEQYF. Here the CDR3 DNA reads TGTGCCAGTACTCAGGGTTACGAGCAGTACTTC.

J is TRBJ2-7 and V is TRBV19, with a weak D call TRBD2 (6 bases). CDR1 and CDR2 (germline): LNHDA, SQIVND (reference sequence). Between the trimmed V and J ends, which lost 1 base and 0 bases, there was a span of 10 bases. The CDR3 loop spans 15 amino acids. The CDR3 region has the DNA TGTGCCAGTAGTATAGGTAGCGGTAGCTCCTACGAGCAGTACTTC. This encodes CASSIGSGSSYEQYF.

V is TRBV5-8 and J is TRBJ2-7; 13 positions match TRBD2. CDR1 is SGHTS, CDR2 YDEGEE, per germline. V lost 3 bases, J lost 4 bases, and 10 bases stayed unmatched. The CDR3 is 17 amino acids. The CDR3 DNA follows: TGTGCCAGCAGCTGGCTACGGACTAGCGGGAGCTGGTACGAGCAGTACTTC. This gives the protein CASSWLRTSGSWYEQYF.

The chain is built from TRBV19 and TRBJ2-1; D is unclear. The CDR3 sequence is 16 residues long. CDR1 and CDR2 from the germline V gene are LNHDA and SQIVND (reference sequence). V was pared by 0 bases and J by 1 base, with 10 bases between. The CDR3 reads CASSIDPVGSYNEQFF. DNA for the CDR3: TGTGCCAGTAGTATAGATCCTGTCGGTTCCTACAATGAGCAGTTCTTC.

This clone was seen once. The chain has TRBV7-8 and TRBJ2-3; 10 nucleotides match TRBD2. Unmatched junction bases numbered 9, after V lost 5 bases and J lost 7 bases. The CDR3 covers 15 residues. Germline CDR1 SGHVS, CDR2 FQNEAQ. The CDR3 region has the DNA TGTGCCAGCAGCCAGGGACTAGCGACCTCCCATACGCAGTATTTT. The encoded protein is CASSQGLATSHTQYF. The variable domain in full, with the rest retrieved from reference TRBV7-8 and TRBJ2-3, is GAGVSQSPRYKVAKRGQDVALRCDPISGHVSLFWYQQALGQGPEFLTYFQNEAQLDKSGLPSDRFFAERPEGSVSTLKIQRTQQEDSAVYLCASSQGLATSHTQYFGPGTRLTVL.

The chain links TRBV2 to TRBJ2-6, with D uncertain. This CDR3 has 14 residues. CDR1 is SNHLY and CDR2 is FYNNEI in the germline V gene. Deletions cut 5 bases from V and 0 bases from J, with 5 bases between. The CDR3 sequence: CASSTNSGANVLTF. CDR3 sequence (DNA): TGTGCCAGCAGTACAAACTCTGGGGCCAACGTCCTGACTTTC. The complete variable domain, with remaining parts taken from reference TRBV2 and TRBJ2-6, reads EPEVTQTPSHQVTQMGQEVILRCVPISNHLYFYWYRQILGQKVEFLVSFYNNEISEKSEIFDDQFSVERPDGSNFTLKIRSTKLEDSAMYFCASSTNSGANVLTFGAGSRLTVL.

The chain uses TRBV6-1 and TRBJ1-5, with D unclear. The CDR3 spans 14 residues. V gave up 5 bases and J gave up 5 bases, with 13 bases separating them. In germline, CDR1 is MNHNS, CDR2 SASEGT. The CDR3 DNA is TGTGCCAGCAGTCCTGGCGGCATTTATCAGCCCCAGCATTTT. Its protein product is CASSPGGIYQPQHF.

The chain joins TRBV28 to TRBJ2-5; D might be TRBD1 (5 bases). Between the trimmed V and J ends, which lost 4 bases and 5 bases, there was a span of 14 bases. The CDR3 spans 14 residues. Germline V gene lookup returns CDR1 MDHEN and CDR2 SYDVKM. In DNA, the CDR3 is TGTGCCAGCAGTTCGAGTGGGGCGGTGGAGACCCAGTACTTC. This gives the protein CASSSSGAVETQYF.

The gene calls are TRBV10-3 and TRBJ2-7; TRBD2 aligns across 9 bases. The CDR3 is 16 residues long. Germline V gene sequence: CDR1 ENHRY, CDR2 SYGVKD. After removal of 2 bases from V and 5 bases from J, the junction contained 10 bases not matched to a gene. The CDR3 region is CAISEGKASGIDEQYF. The CDR3 bases are TGTGCCATCAGTGAGGGGAAGGCTAGCGGGATCGACGAGCAGTACTTC.

This clone was recorded a few times. The DNA of the CDR3 is TGTGCCAGCAGCTTGGGAAGTACGGGACAGAGACTTGGCTACACCTTC. Translation: CASSLGSTGQRLGYTF. The J gene is TRBJ1-2, the V gene TRBV5-6; 7 bases match TRBD1. The CDR3 runs 16 residues. CDR1 and CDR2 (germline): SGHDT, YYEEEE. Unmatched junction bases numbered 12, after V lost 0 bases and J lost 7 bases. The variable domain in full, with the rest retrieved from reference TRBV5-6 and TRBJ1-2, is DAGVTQSPTHLIKTRGQQVTLRCSPKSGHDTVSWYQQALGQGPQFIFQYYEEEERQRGNFPDRFSGHQFPNYSSELNVNALLLGDSALYLCASSLGSTGQRLGYTFGSGTRLTVV.